This T cell receptor (beta chain) emerged from a study of shared clonotypes between healthy human individuals. Using immunoSEQ multiplex PCR, the repertoire was profiled, and TCRdb retains in-frame clones only, with some absent. Of roughly 2 million clones listed, 85% to 95% are singletons. A few counts support this clone. The specimen was naive CD4+ T cells sorted from blood. Subset reported: CD45RA+ positively selected. The clonotype originates from a man aged 18 to 29 in good health.

CDR3 sequence: CASSFPGTDTQYF. The CDR3 coding sequence is TGTGCCAGCAGCTTCCCGGGCACAGATACGCAGTATTTT. The chain carries TRBV7-2 and TRBJ2-3; D not certain. The length of the CDR3 is 13 residues. Germline values: CDR1 SGHTA, CDR2 FQGNSA. The ends were cut back, 3 bases at V and 1 base at J, with 5 bases in the middle.